The entry below describes one T cell receptor (beta chain). This sample was taken from a study of T cell changes during pregnancy in multiple sclerosis. The CDR3 is 14 amino acids. Losses at the gene ends were 4 bases for V and 7 bases for J; bases not matched to a gene: 11. Germline CDR1 is SGHDT and CDR2 is YYEEEE. Clones were sequenced by immunoSEQ multiplex PCR, and TCRdb holds only the in-frame ones, with some missing. The sample shows tens of thousands of clones, 85% to 90% of them seen only once. The TCR sequence derives from a female donor with multiple sclerosis, enrolled in a pregnancy study. The sequencing used CD8+ T cells from peripheral blood mononuclear cells, collected after pregnancy. The J gene is TRBJ2-7, the V gene TRBV5-6, with TRBD1 matching over 7 bases. CDR3 nucleotide sequence: TGTGCCAGCAGCCCCAGGGGGTTGCGAAAGGAGCAGTACTTC. This encodes CASSPRGLRKEQYF.